This TCR beta chain comes out of a study of cytomegalovirus exposure and HLA in healthy donors. Study-wide background: From HLA-typed donors, an early data release held 70 million to 100 million unique TCRs.

The CDR3 runs 15 residues. Trimming cost V 0 bases and J 0 bases, with 9 bases left between them. The germline V gene has CDR1 GTSNPN and CDR2 SVGIG (reference sequence). General study results and limits: The authors considered a cluster of highly shared sequence variants likely to be a sequencing artifact. Among immune exposure information, only CMV serostatus was available.

13 Jbeta primers and 60 Vbeta primers were used for the PCR. Using immunoSEQ multiplex PCR, the repertoire was profiled, and TCRdb retains in-frame clones only, with some absent. The sample has some 180,000 clones, more than 75% seen once. A remark on this clone: Its antigen remains unknown.

The sequence was obtained from a middle-aged man in good health and CMV-seronegative. Sequenced sample: PBMCs. The rearrangement links TRBV30 to TRBJ1-3; D remains ambiguous. Written as DNA, the CDR3 is TGTGCCTGGAGTGTGAGCCTCGGCTCTGGAAACACCATATATTTT. This codes for CAWSVSLGSGNTIYF.